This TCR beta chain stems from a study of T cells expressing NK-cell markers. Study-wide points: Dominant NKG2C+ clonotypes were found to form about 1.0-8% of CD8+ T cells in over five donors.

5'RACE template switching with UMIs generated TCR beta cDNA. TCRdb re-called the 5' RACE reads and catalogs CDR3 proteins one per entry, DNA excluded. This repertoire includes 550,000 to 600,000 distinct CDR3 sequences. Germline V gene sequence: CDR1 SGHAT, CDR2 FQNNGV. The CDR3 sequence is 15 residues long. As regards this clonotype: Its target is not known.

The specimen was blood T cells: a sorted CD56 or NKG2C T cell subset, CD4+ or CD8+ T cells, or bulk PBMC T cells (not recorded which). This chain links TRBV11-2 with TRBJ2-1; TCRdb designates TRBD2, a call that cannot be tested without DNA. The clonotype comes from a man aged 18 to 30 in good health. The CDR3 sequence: CASSTLAGAYNEQFF.